This paragraph reports one T cell receptor beta chain. The entry originates in a study of T-cell reconstitution after alpha-beta-depleted transplantation in children. CDR1 is LNHDA and CDR2 is SQIVND in the germline V gene (reference sequence). After removal of 5 bases from V and 0 bases from J, the junction contained 7 bases not matched to a gene. The CDR3 sequence is 17 residues long. The TCRbeta library was prepared with unique molecular identifiers. TCRdb redid the calling of the PCR reads with MiXCR, one entry per CDR3 protein. The top ten hold about 5.5% of the sample, which has over 150,000 distinct CDR3 sequences, roughly 7% seen once.

The clonotype comes from a boy between 2 and 15 years old with acute lymphoblastic leukemia, due to receive a stem cell transplant. The chain uses TRBV19 and TRBJ2-3; 11 bases are a match to TRBD2. Here the sequenced sample was PBMCs, taken before TCRalphabeta/CD19-depleted stem cell transplant. The CDR3 bases are TGTGCCAGTAGTCAGGGACTAGCGGACACTAGCACAGATACGCAGTATTTT. Amino acids: CASSQGLADTSTDTQYF.